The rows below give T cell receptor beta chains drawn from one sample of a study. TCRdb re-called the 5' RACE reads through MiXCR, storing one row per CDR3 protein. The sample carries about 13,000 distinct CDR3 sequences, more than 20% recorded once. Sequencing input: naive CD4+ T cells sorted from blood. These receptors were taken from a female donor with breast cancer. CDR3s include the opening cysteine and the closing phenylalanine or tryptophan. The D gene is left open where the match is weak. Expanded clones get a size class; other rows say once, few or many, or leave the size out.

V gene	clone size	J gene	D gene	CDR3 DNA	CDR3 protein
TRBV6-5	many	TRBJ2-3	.	TGTGCCAGCAGTTACTCGACTCACACAGATACGCAGTATTTT	CASSYSTHTDTQYF
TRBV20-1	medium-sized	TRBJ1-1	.	TGCAGTGCCAGGCCCAGGAACACTGAAGCTTTCTTT	CSARPRNTEAFF
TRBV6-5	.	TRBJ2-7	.	TGTGCCAGCGCCAACCACAGGGCTCCCTACGAGCAGTACTTC	CASANHRAPYEQYF
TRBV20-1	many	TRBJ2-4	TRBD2	TGCAGTGCTAGAGAGGGAGGGGTTTTAAACATTCAGTACTTC	CSAREGGVLNIQYF
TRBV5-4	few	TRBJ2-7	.	TGTGCCAGCAGCTTGGGTAGCGGAGGCACCTACGAGCAGTACTTC	CASSLGSGGTYEQYF
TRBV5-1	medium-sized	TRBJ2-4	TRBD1	TGCGCCAGCAGCTACGACCCGGGACAGGGGGGGGACATTCAGTACTTC	CASSYDPGQGGDIQYF
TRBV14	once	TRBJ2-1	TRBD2	TGTGCCAGCAGCCATCTAGCGGGAGGGTACAATGAGCAGTTCTTC	CASSHLAGGYNEQFF
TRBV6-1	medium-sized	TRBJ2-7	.	TGTGCCAGCAGTGAAGCGCTGAGGGGAGGCGCCTACGAGCAGTACTTC	CASSEALRGGAYEQYF
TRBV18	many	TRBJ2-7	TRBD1	TGTGCCAGCTCACCCTCCGGGACAGGCGCTAAGGAGCAGTACTTC	CASSPSGTGAKEQYF
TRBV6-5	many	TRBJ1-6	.	TGTGCCAGCAGTTACGACCGTTCACCCCTCCACTTT	CASSYDRSPLHF
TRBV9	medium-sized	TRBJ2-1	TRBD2	TGTGCCAGCAGCGTAGATGCTAGCGGGAGGGTAGATGAGCAGTTCTTC	CASSVDASGRVDEQFF
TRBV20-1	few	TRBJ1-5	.	TGCAGTGCTAGAGACACAAAAGGGCGGCATCAGCCCCAGCATTTT	CSARDTKGRHQPQHF
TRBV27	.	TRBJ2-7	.	TGTGCCAGCAGTTTTGAAAGGAGCTCCTACGAGCAGTACTTC	CASSFERSSYEQYF
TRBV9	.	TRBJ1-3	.	TGTGCCAGCAGCGTATGGCCAGGGGTCGTCTCTGGAAACACCATATATTTT	CASSVWPGVVSGNTIYF
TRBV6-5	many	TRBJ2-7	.	TGTGCCAGCAGTTACTCCGGGACCAAAGCCTACGAGCAGTACTTC	CASSYSGTKAYEQYF
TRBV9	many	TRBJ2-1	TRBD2	TGTGCCAGCAGCGTAGGGGCGGGAGCCTACAATGAGCAGTTCTTC	CASSVGAGAYNEQFF
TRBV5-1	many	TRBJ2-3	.	TGCGCCAGCAGGAAGACATCTACCACAGATACGCAGTATTTT	CASRKTSTTDTQYF
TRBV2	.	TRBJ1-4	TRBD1	TGTGCCAGCAGCGCGGACAGGACGGCATCGGGGCAACTGTTTTTT	CASSADRTASGQLFF
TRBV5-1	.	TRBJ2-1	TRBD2	TGCGCCAGCAGCACTCCGACTAGCGGGTCTGATGAGCAGTTCTTC	CASSTPTSGSDEQFF
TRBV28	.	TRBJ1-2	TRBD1	TGTGCCAGCAGTTCCCGGGACAGAGCTAACTATGGCTACACCTTC	CASSSRDRANYGYTF
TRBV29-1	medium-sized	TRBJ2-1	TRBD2	TGCAGCGTTGCGGGGGGGTTAGTCTCCTACAATGAGCAGTTCTTC	CSVAGGLVSYNEQFF
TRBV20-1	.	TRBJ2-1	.	TGCAGTGCTAGCCGTACGAACAACAATGGGCAGTTCTTC	CSASRTNNNGQFF
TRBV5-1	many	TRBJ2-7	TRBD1	TGCGCCAGCAAACTCCAGACAGGGACCTCCTACGAGCAGTACTTC	CASKLQTGTSYEQYF
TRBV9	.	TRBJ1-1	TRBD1	TGTGCCAGCGGGACAGGGTGCAACACTGAAGCTTTCTTT	CASGTGCNTEAFF
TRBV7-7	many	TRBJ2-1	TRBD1	TGTGCCAGCAGCTTAGGGGCAGGGGGACACAATGAGCAGTTCTTC	CASSLGAGGHNEQFF
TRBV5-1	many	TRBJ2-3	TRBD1	TGCGCCAGCAGCTTGGTGAGAGTGGGACAGGGTCTGGATACGCAGTATTTT	CASSLVRVGQGLDTQYF
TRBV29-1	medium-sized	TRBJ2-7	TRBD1	TGCAGCGCCGGGACAGGGGGCTACGAGCAGTACTTC	CSAGTGGYEQYF
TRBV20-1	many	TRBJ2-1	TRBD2	TGCAGTGCCTGGACTAGCGACCTTTACAATGAGCAGTTCTTC	CSAWTSDLYNEQFF
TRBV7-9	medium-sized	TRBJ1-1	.	TGTGCCAGCAGCTTAACCCGGACTGAAGCTTTCTTT	CASSLTRTEAFF
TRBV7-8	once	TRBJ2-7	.	TGTGCCAGCAGCTTATCCCCCCGTAGCGGAATTTCTTACGAGCAGAACTTC	CASSLSPRSGISYEQNF
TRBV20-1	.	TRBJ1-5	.	TGCAGTGCTAGTGCACTAGCGGGATACAATGATCAGCCCCAGCATTTT	CSASALAGYNDQPQHF
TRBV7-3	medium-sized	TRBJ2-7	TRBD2	TGTGCCAGCAGCCCAGCGGGAGTCCACGAGCAGTACTTC	CASSPAGVHEQYF
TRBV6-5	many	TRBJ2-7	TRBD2	TGTGCCAGCAGTTACTCCCTTGGCGGGGGTCCCACGGGGCAGTACTTC	CASSYSLGGGPTGQYF
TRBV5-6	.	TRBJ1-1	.	TGTGCCAGCAGCCCGAGGCTGGGGGCTTGGAACACTGAAGCTTTCTTT	CASSPRLGAWNTEAFF
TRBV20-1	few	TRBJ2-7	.	TGCAGTGCTAACCGGGACATCTACGAGCAGTACTTC	CSANRDIYEQYF
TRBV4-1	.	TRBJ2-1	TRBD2	TGCGCCGGCAGCCAAGGCTCCCCTGCTAGCGGACATTACAATGAGCAGTTCTTC	CAGSQGSPASGHYNEQFF
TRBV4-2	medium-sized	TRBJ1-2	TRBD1	TGTGCCAGCAGCTACCGGGACAGGGACGGTGGCTACACCTTC	CASSYRDRDGGYTF
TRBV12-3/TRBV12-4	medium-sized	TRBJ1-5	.	TGTGCCAGCAGTCCGACAGATAGCAATCAGCCCCAGCATTTT	CASSPTDSNQPQHF
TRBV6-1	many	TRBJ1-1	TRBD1	TGTGCCAGCAGTGACGACAGGGCGAACATTGAAGCTTTCTTT	CASSDDRANIEAFF
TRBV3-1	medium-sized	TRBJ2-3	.	TGTGCCAGCAGCCAAGTAAATACGCAGTATTTT	CASSQVNTQYF
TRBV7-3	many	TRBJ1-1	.	TGTGCCAGCAGCTTAATTGGGGGCGTTGAGGCCCCTGAAGCTTTCTTT	CASSLIGGVEAPEAFF
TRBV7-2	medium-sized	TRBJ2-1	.	TGTGCCAGCAGCTTTGGAACTGGGTGGGGGGTGAATGAGCAGTTCTTC	CASSFGTGWGVNEQFF